This paragraph reports one T cell receptor (beta chain). The target antigen is unknown. The CDR3 runs 14 residues. In germline, CDR1 is LGHDT, CDR2 YNNKEL (reference sequence). The V end was cut by 6 bases, the J end by 7 bases, with 15 bases between. The data were taken from a study of blood T cells in healthy people across ages. General study points: A strong correlation was seen between TCR beta diversity and naive T cell percentage.

At least 5 micrograms of total RNA were extracted per sample. A second roughly 7 to 11 cycle PCR used barcoded and J-beta primers. A single record per CDR3 protein comes from TCRdb applying MiXCR to the 5' RACE reads. The data show about 570,000 distinct CDR3 sequences, 25% to 30% seen once. The sequence derives from a woman aged 70-85 years in good health. The sample was blood. The chain uses TRBV3-1 and TRBJ1-4; the D gene is possibly TRBD1 (5 bases). In DNA, the CDR3 is TGTGCCAGCAGTAGGTTTGGGGGAAGTGAAAAACTGTTTTTT. This translates into CASSRFGGSEKLFF.